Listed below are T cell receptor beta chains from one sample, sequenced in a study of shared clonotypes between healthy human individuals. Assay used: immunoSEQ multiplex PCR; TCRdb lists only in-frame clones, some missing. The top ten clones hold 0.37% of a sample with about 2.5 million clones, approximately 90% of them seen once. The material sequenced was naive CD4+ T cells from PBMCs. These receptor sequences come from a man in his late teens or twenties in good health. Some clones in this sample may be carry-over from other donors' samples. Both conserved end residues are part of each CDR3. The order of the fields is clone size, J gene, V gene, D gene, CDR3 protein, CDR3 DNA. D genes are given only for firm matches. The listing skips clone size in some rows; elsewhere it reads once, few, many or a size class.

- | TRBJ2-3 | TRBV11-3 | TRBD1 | CASSRDRGTDTQYF | TGTGCCAGCAGCCGGGACAGGGGCACAGATACGCAGTATTTT
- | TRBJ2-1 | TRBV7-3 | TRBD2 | CASSPLLADYNEQFF | TGTGCCAGCAGTCCTCTTCTAGCGGACTACAATGAGCAGTTCTTC
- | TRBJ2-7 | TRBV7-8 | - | CASSFGTATYEQYF | TGTGCCAGCAGCTTCGGGACTGCCACCTACGAGCAGTACTTC
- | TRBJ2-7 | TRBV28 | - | CASRVRGNEQYF | TGTGCCAGCCGGGTAAGGGGTAACGAGCAGTACTTC
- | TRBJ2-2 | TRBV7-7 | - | CASSPISTGELFF | TGTGCCAGCAGCCCCATTTCTACCGGGGAGCTGTTTTTT
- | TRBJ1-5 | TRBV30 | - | CAWSALDSNQPQHF | TGTGCCTGGTCTGCCTTAGATAGCAATCAGCCCCAGCATTTT
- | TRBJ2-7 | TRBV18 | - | CASSKSAGTYEQYF | TGTGCCAGCTCAAAAAGTGCCGGAACCTACGAGCAGTACTTC
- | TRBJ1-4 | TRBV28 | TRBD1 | CASSPGQGSNEKLFF | TGTGCCAGCAGTCCCGGACAGGGGAGTAATGAAAAACTGTTTTTT
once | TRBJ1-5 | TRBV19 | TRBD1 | CASTPTGRGNQPQHF | TGTGCCAGTACTCCGACAGGGAGGGGCAATCAGCCCCAGCATTTT
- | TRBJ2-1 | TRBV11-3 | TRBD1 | CASSKGQGANEQFF | TGTGCCAGCAGCAAGGGACAGGGGGCAAATGAGCAGTTCTTC
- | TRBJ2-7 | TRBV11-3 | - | CASSGHLYEQYF | TGTGCCAGCAGTGGACACCTCTACGAGCAGTACTTC
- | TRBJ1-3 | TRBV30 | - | CAWSTDLSGNTIYF | TGTGCCTGGAGTACCGACCTATCTGGAAACACCATATATTTT
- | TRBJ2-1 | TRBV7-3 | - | CASSLGPGQLYEQFF | TGTGCCAGCAGCTTAGGTCCCGGACAGCTTTATGAGCAGTTCTTC
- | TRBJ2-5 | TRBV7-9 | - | CASSLAGAETQYF | TGTGCCAGCAGCTTAGCGGGAGCGGAGACCCAGTACTTC
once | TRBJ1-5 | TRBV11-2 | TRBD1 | CASSLAGGGEQPQHF | TGTGCCAGCAGCTTAGCTGGAGGGGGCGAGCAGCCCCAGCATTTT
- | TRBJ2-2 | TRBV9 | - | CASSVHRQNTGELFF | TGTGCCAGCAGCGTCCACCGTCAGAACACCGGGGAGCTGTTTTTT
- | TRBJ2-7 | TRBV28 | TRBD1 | CASSGTGVLEQYF | TGTGCCAGCAGTGGGACAGGAGTTCTCGAGCAGTACTTC
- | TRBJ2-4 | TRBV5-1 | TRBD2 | CASSHREGGNIQYF | TGCGCCAGCAGCCATCGGGAGGGCGGGAACATTCAGTACTTC
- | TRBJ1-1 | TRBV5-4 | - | CASSLAGAGGVTEAFF | TGTGCCAGCAGCTTGGCCGGGGCGGGAGGTGTCACTGAAGCTTTCTTT
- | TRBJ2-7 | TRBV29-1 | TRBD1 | CSVEDRSRWAGGDEQYF | TGCAGCGTTGAAGATCGCAGTCGTTGGGCAGGGGGCGACGAGCAGTACTTC
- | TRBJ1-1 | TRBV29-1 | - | CSVVRDSNTEAFF | TGCAGCGTTGTTAGAGACTCGAACACTGAAGCTTTCTTT
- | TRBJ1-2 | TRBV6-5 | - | CASSYSFGFAYGYTF | TGTGCCAGCAGTTACTCATTCGGGTTTGCCTATGGCTACACCTTC
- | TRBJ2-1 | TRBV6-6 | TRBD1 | CASRGQGAYNEQFF | TGTGCCAGCCGTGGACAGGGGGCTTACAATGAGCAGTTCTTC
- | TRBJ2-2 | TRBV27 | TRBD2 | CASSLRTSGRAEAGELFF | TGTGCCAGCAGTTTAAGGACTAGCGGGAGAGCCGAGGCCGGGGAGCTGTTTTTT
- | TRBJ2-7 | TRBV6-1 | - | CASRRELAEQYF | TGTGCCAGCAGACGGGAGCTCGCCGAGCAGTACTTC
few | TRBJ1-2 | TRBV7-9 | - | CASSLEGDYGYTF | TGTGCCAGCAGCTTAGAGGGGGACTATGGCTACACCTTC
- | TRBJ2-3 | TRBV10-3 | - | CAIMRGLTDTQYF | TGTGCCATCATGAGGGGCCTGACAGATACGCAGTATTTT
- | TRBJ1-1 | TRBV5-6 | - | CASSLGPVGSEAFF | TGTGCCAGCAGCTTGGGTCCTGTCGGTTCTGAAGCTTTCTTT
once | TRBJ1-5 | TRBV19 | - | CASSKTLGHRNQPQHF | TGTGCCAGTAGTAAAACCCTGGGACATCGCAATCAGCCCCAGCATTTT
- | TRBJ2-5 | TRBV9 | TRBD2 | CASSGAGASGRLVETQYF | TGTGCCAGCAGCGGGGCCGGGGCTAGCGGGAGGTTGGTAGAGACCCAGTACTTC
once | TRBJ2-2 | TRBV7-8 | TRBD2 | CASSRRSFTSGRTLNTGELFF | TGTGCCAGCAGCCGCCGATCTTTTACTAGCGGGAGGACCCTCAACACCGGGGAGCTGTTTTTT
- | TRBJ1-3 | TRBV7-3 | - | CASSLVASSGNTIYF | TGTGCCAGCAGCTTAGTGGCGAGCTCTGGAAACACCATATATTTT
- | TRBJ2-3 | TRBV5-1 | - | CASSSQGTDTQYF | TGCGCCAGCAGCTCACAGGGCACAGATACGCAGTATTTT
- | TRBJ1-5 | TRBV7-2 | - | CASRHLGNNQPQHF | TGTGCCAGCAGACACTTAGGAAACAATCAGCCCCAGCATTTT
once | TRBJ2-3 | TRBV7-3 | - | CASSSLGVTDTQYF | TGTGCCAGCAGCTCTCTGGGTGTAACAGATACGCAGTATTTT
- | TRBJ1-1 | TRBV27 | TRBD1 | CASSLGRGRATEAFF | TGTGCCAGCAGTTTAGGCAGGGGGCGCGCCACTGAAGCTTTCTTT
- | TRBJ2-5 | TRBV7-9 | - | CASSFGSQETQYF | TGTGCCAGCAGCTTTGGCAGCCAAGAGACCCAGTACTTC
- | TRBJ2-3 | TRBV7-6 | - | CASSWGGFTDTQYF | TGTGCCAGCAGCTGGGGGGGCTTCACAGATACGCAGTATTTT
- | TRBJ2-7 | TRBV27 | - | CASKDSSYEQYF | TGTGCCAGCAAGGACAGCTCCTACGAGCAGTACTTC
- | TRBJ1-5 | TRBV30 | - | CAWSRGESQHF | TGTGCCTGGAGCCGAGGAGAGTCCCAGCATTTT
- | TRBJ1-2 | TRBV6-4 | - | CASALHDLNYGYTF | TGTGCCAGCGCACTCCACGACCTTAACTATGGCTACACCTTC
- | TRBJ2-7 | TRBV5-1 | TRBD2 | CACRTSTSGGYEQYF | TGCGCCTGCAGGACGTCGACTAGCGGGGGATACGAGCAGTACTTC
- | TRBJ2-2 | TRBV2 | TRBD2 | CASGAGAGELFF | TGTGCCAGCGGGGCGGGGGCCGGGGAGCTGTTTTTT
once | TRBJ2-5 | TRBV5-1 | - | CASSSVGPRLETQYF | TGCGCCAGCAGCTCGGTGGGCCCTCGCCTAGAGACCCAGTACTTC
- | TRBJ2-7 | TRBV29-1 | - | CSGGDGYEQYF | TGCAGCGGGGGGGACGGATACGAGCAGTACTTC
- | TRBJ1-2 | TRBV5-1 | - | CASSLEEGKFLWGYTF | TGCGCCAGCAGCTTGGAAGAGGGAAAATTTTTATGGGGCTACACCTTC
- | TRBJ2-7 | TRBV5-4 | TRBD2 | CASSRGTTSPGREQYF | TGTGCCAGCAGCCGCGGGACTACCTCACCGGGCCGCGAGCAGTACTTC
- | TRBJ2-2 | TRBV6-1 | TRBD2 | CASSLAGGYRELFF | TGTGCCAGCAGTCTAGCGGGAGGGTATAGGGAGCTGTTTTTT
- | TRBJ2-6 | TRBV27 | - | CASSPLTYRRLSGANVLTF | TGTGCCAGCAGTCCCCTGACATACAGAAGGTTGTCTGGGGCCAACGTCCTGACTTTC